These 5 T cell receptor beta chains were all obtained from the same sample, sequenced in a study of cytomegalovirus exposure and HLA in healthy donors. Only in-frame clones appear in the TCRdb table, and some are missing; sequencing was by immunoSEQ multiplex PCR. The repertoire holds 200,000 to 250,000 clones, with under 95% as singletons. Sequencing input: PBMCs. The receptors were gathered from a young woman in good health and CMV-seronegative.

The J gene is TRBJ2-1, the V gene TRBV29-1; 8 bases agree with TRBD1. This CDR3 has 13 amino acids. V lost 7 bases, J lost 5 bases, and 7 bases stayed unmatched. Germline lookup yields CDR1 SQVTM and CDR2 ANQGSEA. The chain's CDR3 is CSGGDRGNNEQFF. CDR3 nucleotide sequence: TGCAGCGGGGGTGACAGGGGTAACAATGAGCAGTTCTTC.

The J gene is TRBJ2-7, the V gene TRBV19; D might be TRBD1 (6 bases). Trimming left V 3 bases short and J 6 bases short, with 15 bases between. The CDR3 contains 14 residues. From germline, CDR1 is LNHDA and CDR2 SQIVND (reference sequence). This CDR3 reads CASSIVTGLGEQYF. The DNA of the CDR3 is TGTGCCAGTAGTATTGTTACAGGGTTGGGCGAGCAGTACTTC. The full variable domain, with the rest looked up from reference TRBV19 and TRBJ2-7, is DGGITQSPKYLFRKEGQNVTLSCEQNLNHDAMYWYRQDPGQGLRLIYYSQIVNDFQKGDIAEGYSVSREKKESFPLTVTSAQKNPTAFYLCASSIVTGLGEQYFGPGTRLTVT.

The V call is TRBV30, the J call TRBJ2-5, with TRBD2 identical over 10 bases. J lost 6 bases, V lost 5 bases, and 9 bases had no gene match. CDR1 and CDR2 from the germline V gene are GTSNPN and SVGIG (reference sequence). The length of the CDR3 is 14 residues. This CDR3 is CAWEQGTSEQTQYF. CDR3 sequence (DNA): TGTGCCTGGGAACAAGGGACTAGCGAGCAGACCCAGTACTTC. The variable domain in full, with the rest retrieved from reference TRBV30 and TRBJ2-5, is SQTIHQWPATLVQPVGSPLSLECTVEGTSNPNLYWYRQAAGRGLQLLFYSVGIGQISSEVPQNLSASRPQDRQFILSSKKLLLSDSGFYLCAWEQGTSEQTQYFGPGTRLLVL.

The chain combines TRBV7-2 with TRBJ1-5; D unclear. Germline CDR1 and CDR2: SGHTA and FQGNSA. The V and J ends lost 3 bases and 3 bases respectively, with 6 bases between them. This CDR3 comprises 13 residues. This CDR3 reads CASSLGPNQPQHF. CDR3 coding DNA: TGTGCCAGCAGCTTGGGCCCCAATCAGCCCCAGCATTTT.

This clone was counted once. This chain links TRBV11-2 with TRBJ2-7; no firm D call. Germline values: CDR1 SGHAT, CDR2 FQNNGV. The V end was cut by 5 bases, the J end by 12 bases, with 14 bases between. The CDR3 is 11 residues long. The CDR3 spells CASSTIGSWYF. CDR3 DNA sequence: TGTGCCAGCAGCACGATCGGGTCTTGGTACTTC.